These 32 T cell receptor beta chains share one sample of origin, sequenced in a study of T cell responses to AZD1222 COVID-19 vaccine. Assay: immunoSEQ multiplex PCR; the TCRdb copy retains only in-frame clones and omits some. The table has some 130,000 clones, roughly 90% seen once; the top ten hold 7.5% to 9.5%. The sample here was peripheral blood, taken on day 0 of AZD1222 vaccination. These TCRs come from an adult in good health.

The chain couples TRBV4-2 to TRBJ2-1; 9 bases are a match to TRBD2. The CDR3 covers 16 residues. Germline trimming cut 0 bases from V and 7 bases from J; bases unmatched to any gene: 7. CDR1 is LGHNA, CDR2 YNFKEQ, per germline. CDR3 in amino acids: CASSQDLGGRGNEQFF. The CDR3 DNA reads TGTGCCAGCAGCCAAGATTTAGGCGGGAGGGGGAATGAGCAGTTCTTC.

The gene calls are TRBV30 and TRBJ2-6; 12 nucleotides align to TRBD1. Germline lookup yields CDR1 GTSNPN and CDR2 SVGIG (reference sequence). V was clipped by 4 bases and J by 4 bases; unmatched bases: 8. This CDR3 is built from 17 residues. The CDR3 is CAWTRGQGAMGANVLTF. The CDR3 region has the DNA TGTGCCTGGACCCGGGGACAGGGGGCGATGGGGGCCAACGTCCTGACTTTC.

DNA of the CDR3: TGTGCCAGCACACAGGTCTATGGCTACACCTTC. As protein: CASTQVYGYTF. The V call is TRBV14, the J call TRBJ1-2, with D possibly being TRBD1 (5 bases). Germline CDR1 and CDR2: SGHDN and FVKESK. There are 11 residues in the CDR3. The V end lost 7 bases, the J end lost 4 bases, and 7 bases lay between the germline ends.

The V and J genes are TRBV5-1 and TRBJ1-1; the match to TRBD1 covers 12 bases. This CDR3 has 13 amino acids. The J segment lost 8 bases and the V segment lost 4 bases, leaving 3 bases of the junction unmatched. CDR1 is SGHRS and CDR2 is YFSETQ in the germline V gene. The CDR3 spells CASSAGTGGEAFF. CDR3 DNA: TGCGCCAGCAGCGCCGGGACAGGGGGCGAAGCTTTCTTT. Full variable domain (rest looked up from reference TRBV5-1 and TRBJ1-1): KAGVTQTPRYLIKTRGQQVTLSCSPISGHRSVSWYQQTPGQGLQFLFEYFSETQRNKGNFPGRFSGRQFSNSRSEMNVSTLELGDSALYLCASSAGTGGEAFFGQGTRLTVV.

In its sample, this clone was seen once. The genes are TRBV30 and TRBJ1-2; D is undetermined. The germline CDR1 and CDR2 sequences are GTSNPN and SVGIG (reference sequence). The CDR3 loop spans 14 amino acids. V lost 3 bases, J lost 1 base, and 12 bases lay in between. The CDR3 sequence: CAWRAGGNNYGYTF. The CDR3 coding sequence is TGTGCCTGGAGGGCCGGAGGGAATAACTATGGCTACACCTTC.

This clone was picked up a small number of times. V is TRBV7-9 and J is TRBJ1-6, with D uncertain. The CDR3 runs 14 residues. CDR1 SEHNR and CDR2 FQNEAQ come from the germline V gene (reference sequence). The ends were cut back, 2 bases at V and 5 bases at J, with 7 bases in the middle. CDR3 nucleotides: TGTGCCAGCAGCTTATTACAGAATAATTCACCCCTCCACTTT. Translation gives CASSLLQNNSPLHF.

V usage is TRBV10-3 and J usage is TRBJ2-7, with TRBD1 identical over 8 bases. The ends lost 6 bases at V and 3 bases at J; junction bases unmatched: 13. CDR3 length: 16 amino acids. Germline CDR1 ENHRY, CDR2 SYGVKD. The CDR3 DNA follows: TGTGCCATCAGGGGCGACACTGGACAGGGTTACTACGAGCAGTACTTC. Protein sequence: CAIRGDTGQGYYEQYF.

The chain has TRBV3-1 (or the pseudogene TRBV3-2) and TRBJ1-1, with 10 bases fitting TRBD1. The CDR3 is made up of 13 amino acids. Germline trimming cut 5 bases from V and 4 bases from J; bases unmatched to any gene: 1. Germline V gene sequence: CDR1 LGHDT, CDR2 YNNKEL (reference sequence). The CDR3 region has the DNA TGTGCCAGCAGCTGGACAGGGGGCACTGAAGCTTTCTTT. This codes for CASSWTGGTEAFF.

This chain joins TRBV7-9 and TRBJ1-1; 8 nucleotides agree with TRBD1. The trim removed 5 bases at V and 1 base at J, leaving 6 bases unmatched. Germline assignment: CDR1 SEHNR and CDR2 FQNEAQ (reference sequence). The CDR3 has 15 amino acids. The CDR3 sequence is CASSPQGQENTEAFF. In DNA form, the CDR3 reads TGTGCCAGCAGCCCCCAGGGACAGGAGAACACTGAAGCTTTCTTT.

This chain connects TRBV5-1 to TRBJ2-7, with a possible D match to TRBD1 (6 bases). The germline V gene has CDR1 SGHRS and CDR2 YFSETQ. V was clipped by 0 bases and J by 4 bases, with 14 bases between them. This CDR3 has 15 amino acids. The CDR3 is CASSLGPGQPYEQYF. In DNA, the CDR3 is TGCGCCAGCAGCTTGGGACCGGGACAACCATACGAGCAGTACTTC. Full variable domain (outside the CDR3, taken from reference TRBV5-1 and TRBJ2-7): KAGVTQTPRYLIKTRGQQVTLSCSPISGHRSVSWYQQTPGQGLQFLFEYFSETQRNKGNFPGRFSGRQFSNSRSEMNVSTLELGDSALYLCASSLGPGQPYEQYFGPGTRLTVT.

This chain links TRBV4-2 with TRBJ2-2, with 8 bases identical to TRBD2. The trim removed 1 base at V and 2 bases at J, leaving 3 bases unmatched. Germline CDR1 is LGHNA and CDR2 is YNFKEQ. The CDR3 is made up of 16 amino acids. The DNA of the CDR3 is TGTGCCAGCAGCCAAGCTAGCGGGCTAAACACCGGGGAGCTGTTTTTT. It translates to CASSQASGLNTGELFF.

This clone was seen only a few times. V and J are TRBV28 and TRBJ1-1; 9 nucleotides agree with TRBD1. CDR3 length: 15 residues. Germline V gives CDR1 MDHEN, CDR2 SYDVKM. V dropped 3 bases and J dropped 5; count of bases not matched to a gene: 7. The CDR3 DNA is TGTGCCAGCAGTTTGTTACAGGGGGCGGGGACTGAAGCTTTCTTT. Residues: CASSLLQGAGTEAFF.

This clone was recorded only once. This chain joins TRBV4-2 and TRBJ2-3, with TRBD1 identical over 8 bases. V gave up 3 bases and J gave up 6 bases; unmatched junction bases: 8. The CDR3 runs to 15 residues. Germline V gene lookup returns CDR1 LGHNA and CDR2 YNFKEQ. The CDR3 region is CASSHDRGQGDTQYF. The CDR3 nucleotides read TGTGCCAGCAGCCATGACAGGGGCCAGGGGGATACGCAGTATTTT.

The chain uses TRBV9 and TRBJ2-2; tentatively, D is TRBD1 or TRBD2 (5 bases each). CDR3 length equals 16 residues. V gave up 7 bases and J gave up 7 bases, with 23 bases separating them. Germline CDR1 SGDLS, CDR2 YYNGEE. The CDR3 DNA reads TGTGCCAGCTCCGTACTAGGGTCCGGGGCGGACGGGGAGCTGTTTTTT. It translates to CASSVLGSGADGELFF.

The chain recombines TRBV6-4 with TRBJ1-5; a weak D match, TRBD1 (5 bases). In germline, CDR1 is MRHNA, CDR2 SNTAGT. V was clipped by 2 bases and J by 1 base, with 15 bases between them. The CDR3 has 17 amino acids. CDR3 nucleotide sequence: TGTGCCAGCAGTGACCAGGGAGTACTAGCGAGCAATCAGCCCCAGCATTTT. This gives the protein CASSDQGVLASNQPQHF.

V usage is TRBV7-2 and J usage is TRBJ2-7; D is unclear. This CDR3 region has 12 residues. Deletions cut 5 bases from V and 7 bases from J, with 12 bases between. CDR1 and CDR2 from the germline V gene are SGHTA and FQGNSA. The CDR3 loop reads CASSLPIVEQYF. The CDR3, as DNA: TGTGCCAGCAGCCTCCCTATAGTAGAGCAGTACTTC.

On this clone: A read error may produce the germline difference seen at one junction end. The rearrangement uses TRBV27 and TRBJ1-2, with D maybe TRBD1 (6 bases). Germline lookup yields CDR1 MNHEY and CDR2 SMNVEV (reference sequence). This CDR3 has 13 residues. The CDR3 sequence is CASSLRAGAGYAF. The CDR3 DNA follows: TGTGCCAGCAGTTTAAGGGCGGGGGCTGGCTACGCCTTC.

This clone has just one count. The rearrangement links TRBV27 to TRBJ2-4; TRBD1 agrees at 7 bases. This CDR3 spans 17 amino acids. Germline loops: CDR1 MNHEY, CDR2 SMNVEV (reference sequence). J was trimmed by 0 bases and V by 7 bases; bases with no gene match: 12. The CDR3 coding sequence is TGTGCCAGCACCACGTCATACAGGGGCCTAGCCAAAAACATTCAGTACTTC. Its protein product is CASTTSYRGLAKNIQYF.

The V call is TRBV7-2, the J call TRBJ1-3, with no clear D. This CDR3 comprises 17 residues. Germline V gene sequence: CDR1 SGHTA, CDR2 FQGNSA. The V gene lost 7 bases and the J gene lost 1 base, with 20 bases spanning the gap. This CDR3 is CASTPYFVSISGNTIYF. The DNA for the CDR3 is TGTGCCAGCACCCCTTATTTTGTTAGCATTTCTGGAAACACCATATATTTT.

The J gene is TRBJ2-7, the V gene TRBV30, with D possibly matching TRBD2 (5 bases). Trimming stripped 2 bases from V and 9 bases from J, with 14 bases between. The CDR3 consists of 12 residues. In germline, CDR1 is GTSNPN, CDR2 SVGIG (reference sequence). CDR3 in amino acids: CAWSPGSPLQYF. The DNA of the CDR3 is TGTGCCTGGAGTCCGGGAAGCCCTCTGCAGTACTTC.

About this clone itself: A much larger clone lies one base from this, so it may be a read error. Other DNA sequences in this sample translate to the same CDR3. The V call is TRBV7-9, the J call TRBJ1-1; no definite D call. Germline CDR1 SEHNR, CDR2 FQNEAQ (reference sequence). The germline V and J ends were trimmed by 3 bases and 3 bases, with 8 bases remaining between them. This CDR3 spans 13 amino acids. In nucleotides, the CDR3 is TGTGCCAGCAGCTTGGAGAGGGACACTGAAGCTTTCTTT. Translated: CASSLERDTEAFF.

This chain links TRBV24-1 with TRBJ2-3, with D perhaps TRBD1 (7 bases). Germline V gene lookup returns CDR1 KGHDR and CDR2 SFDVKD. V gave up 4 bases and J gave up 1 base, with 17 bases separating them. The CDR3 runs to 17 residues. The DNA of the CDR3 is TGTGCCACCAGTGACCCGCAGGGGGGTGGGGGCACAGATACGCAGTATTTT. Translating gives CATSDPQGGGGTDTQYF.

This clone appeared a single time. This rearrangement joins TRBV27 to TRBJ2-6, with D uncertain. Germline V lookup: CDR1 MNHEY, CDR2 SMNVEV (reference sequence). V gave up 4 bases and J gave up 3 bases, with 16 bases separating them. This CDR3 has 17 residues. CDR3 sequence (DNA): TGTGCCAGCAGTTCCCGGCAGACTTCCTATGGGGCCAACGTCCTGACTTTC. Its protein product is CASSSRQTSYGANVLTF.

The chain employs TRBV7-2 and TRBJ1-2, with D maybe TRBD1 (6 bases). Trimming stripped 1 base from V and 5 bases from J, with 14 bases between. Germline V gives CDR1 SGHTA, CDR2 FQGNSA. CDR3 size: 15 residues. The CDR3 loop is CASSLVGGREYGYTF. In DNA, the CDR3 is TGTGCCAGCAGCTTAGTGGGGGGCCGAGAATATGGCTACACCTTC.

The CDR3 spells CASSTLGAWNTEAFF. In DNA, the CDR3 is TGTGCCAGTAGTACACTGGGAGCCTGGAACACTGAAGCTTTCTTT. The chain joins TRBV19 to TRBJ1-1; D unclear. The CDR3 has 15 residues. With 4 bases removed from V and 1 base from J, the gap between germline ends came to 13 bases. Germline CDR1 and CDR2: LNHDA and SQIVND (reference sequence).

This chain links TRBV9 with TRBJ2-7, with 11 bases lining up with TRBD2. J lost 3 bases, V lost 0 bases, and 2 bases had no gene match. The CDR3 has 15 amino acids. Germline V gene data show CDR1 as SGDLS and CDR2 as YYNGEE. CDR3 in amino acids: CASSVGLAGNYEQYF. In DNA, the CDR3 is TGTGCCAGCAGCGTAGGACTAGCGGGAAACTACGAGCAGTACTTC.

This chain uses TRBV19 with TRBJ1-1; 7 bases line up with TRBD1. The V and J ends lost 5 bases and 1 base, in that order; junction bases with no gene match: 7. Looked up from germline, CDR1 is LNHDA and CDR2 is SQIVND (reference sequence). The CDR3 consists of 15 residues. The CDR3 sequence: CASSPRTGGNTEAFF. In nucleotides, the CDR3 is TGTGCCAGTAGTCCCCGGACAGGAGGGAACACTGAAGCTTTCTTT.

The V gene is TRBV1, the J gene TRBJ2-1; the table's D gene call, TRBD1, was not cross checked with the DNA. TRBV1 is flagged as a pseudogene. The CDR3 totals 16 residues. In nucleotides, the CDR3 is TGCACCAGCAGCCAACCGGGACAGGAACCCCACAATGAGCAGTTCTTC. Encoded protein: CTSSQPGQEPHNEQFF.

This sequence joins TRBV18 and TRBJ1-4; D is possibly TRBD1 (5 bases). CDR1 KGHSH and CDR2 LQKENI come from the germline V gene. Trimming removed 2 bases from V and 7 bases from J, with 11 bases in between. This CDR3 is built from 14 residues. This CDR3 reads CASSPGRVGEKLFF. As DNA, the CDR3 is TGTGCCAGCTCACCAGGCAGGGTTGGTGAAAAACTGTTTTTT.

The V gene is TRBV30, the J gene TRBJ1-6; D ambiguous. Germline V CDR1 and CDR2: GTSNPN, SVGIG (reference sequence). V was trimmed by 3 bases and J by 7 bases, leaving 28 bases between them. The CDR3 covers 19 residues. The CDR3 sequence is CAWSPSWDMLGVRNSPLHF. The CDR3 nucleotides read TGTGCCTGGAGCCCGTCTTGGGATATGTTGGGAGTAAGGAATTCACCCCTCCACTTT.

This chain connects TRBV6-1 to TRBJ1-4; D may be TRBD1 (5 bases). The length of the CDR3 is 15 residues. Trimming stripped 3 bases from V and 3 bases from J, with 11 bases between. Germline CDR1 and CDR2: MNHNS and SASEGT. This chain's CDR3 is CASSDPGLANEKLFF. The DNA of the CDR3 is TGTGCCAGCAGTGACCCAGGGTTAGCTAATGAAAAACTGTTTTTT.

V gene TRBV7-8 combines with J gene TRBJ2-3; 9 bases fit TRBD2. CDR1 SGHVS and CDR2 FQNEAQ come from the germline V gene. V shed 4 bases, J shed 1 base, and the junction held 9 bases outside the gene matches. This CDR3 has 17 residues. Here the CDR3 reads CASSSRLAGVGTDTQYF. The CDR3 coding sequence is TGTGCCAGCAGCTCCCGCTTAGCGGGGGTTGGCACAGATACGCAGTATTTT.